This T cell receptor (beta chain) was found in a study of shared T cell receptors in the human thymus. This clone appeared a few times. Generated by immunoSEQ multiplex PCR, the TCRdb table keeps only in-frame clones and is missing some. The sample consists of around 730,000 clones, 80% to 90% of them appearing once. The V gene's germline CDR1 is SGHDT and CDR2 YYEEEE. There are 17 residues in the CDR3. The junction had 6 bases not matched to a gene; V was cut back by 0 bases and J by 2 bases. These data were likewise used in another study, on human thymus T cells.

The sample taken for sequencing was thymocytes. The rearrangement links TRBV5-6 to TRBJ1-4; the match to TRBD1 covers 8 bases. This TCR was recovered from a girl less than two years old with a congenital heart defect. The CDR3 is CASSLVDDRGTNEKLFF. CDR3 bases: TGTGCCAGCAGCTTGGTGGACGACAGGGGCACTAATGAAAAACTGTTTTTT.